The 23 T cell receptor beta chains given below trace back to one sample, sequenced in a study of response to subunit inactivated influenza vaccine. Each CDR3 protein gets one entry after TCRdb re-called the RT-PCR reads with MiXCR. The top ten clones hold about a tenth of a sample with 750,000 to 850,000 distinct CDR3 sequences, approximately 17% of them seen once. Here the sequenced sample was PBMCs from blood, taken 5 to 6 days after vaccination. The receptors stem from a man aged 50-59 years who received an inactivated influenza vaccine.

This clonotype appeared a few times. The chain combines TRBV20-1 with TRBJ2-1; the D is unclear. The CDR3 length is 12 residues. Germline-derived CDR1 and CDR2 are DFQATT and SNEGSKA (reference sequence). V was trimmed by 5 bases and J by 6 bases, leaving 11 bases between them. The CDR3 loop is CSAPGALNEQFF. The CDR3 DNA reads as TGCAGTGCTCCAGGCGCGCTCAATGAGCAGTTCTTC.

This clonotype was detected only a few times. This chain joins TRBV20-1 and TRBJ2-5; no reliable D call. From germline, CDR1 is DFQATT and CDR2 SNEGSKA (reference sequence). The CDR3 has 13 amino acids. The V and J ends lost 0 bases and 2 bases respectively, with 7 bases between them. CDR3 residues: CSARDGFQETQYF. The CDR3 bases are TGCAGTGCTAGAGATGGCTTTCAAGAGACCCAGTACTTC.

The chain has TRBV29-1 and TRBJ2-1; 9 bases are shared with TRBD2. The CDR3 length is 16 residues. The trim removed 4 bases at V and 6 bases at J, leaving 13 bases unmatched. The V gene's germline CDR1 is SQVTM and CDR2 ANQGSEA. The CDR3 bases are TGCAGCGTTGCCCTCCTAGCGGGGCAGCTCCGCAATGAGCAGTTCTTC. Its translation: CSVALLAGQLRNEQFF.

The table lists this clonotype with a few counts. The genes are TRBV20-1 and TRBJ1-1; a possible D gene is TRBD1 (6 bases). The CDR3 totals 12 residues. The germline V gene has CDR1 DFQATT and CDR2 SNEGSKA (reference sequence). The V gene lost 5 bases and the J gene lost 4 bases, with 11 bases spanning the gap. The CDR3 region is CSAGRGGTEAFF. Here the CDR3 DNA reads TGCAGTGCTGGGAGAGGGGGCACTGAAGCTTTCTTT.

This clonotype was found a few times. This chain joins TRBV7-3 and TRBJ1-1; 7 nucleotides align to TRBD1. Per germline, CDR1 SGHTA and CDR2 FQGTGA. Germline trimming cut 3 bases from V and 4 bases from J; bases unmatched to any gene: 14. The CDR3 extends over 17 amino acids. CDR3 coding DNA: TGTGCCAGCAGCTTCGTAATAGAGGGGGCAGCGAGCACTGAAGCTTTCTTT. This sequence encodes CASSFVIEGAASTEAFF.

This clonotype occurred a few times. The rearrangement joins TRBV5-1 to TRBJ1-2; D is possibly TRBD1 (6 bases). The germline gives CDR1 SGHRS, CDR2 YFSETQ. This CDR3 region has 14 residues. Deletions cut 0 bases from V and 8 bases from J, with 14 bases between. CDR3 in amino acids: CASSLAAGAGGYTF. In DNA, the CDR3 is TGCGCCAGCAGCTTGGCCGCGGGGGCTGGCGGCTACACCTTC.

This clonotype was found a few times. The chain combines TRBV29-1 with TRBJ1-2, with TRBD1 matching 8 bases. This CDR3 contains 13 residues. V shed 6 bases and J 6 bases; nucleotides not matched to a gene: 9. CDR1 is SQVTM, CDR2 ANQGSEA, per germline. The DNA for the CDR3 is TGCAGCGTAAGCCTAGGGACAGGAGATGGCTACACCTTC. This gives the protein CSVSLGTGDGYTF.

The rearrangement joins TRBV4-3 to TRBJ2-1; D possibly corresponds to TRBD2 (6 bases). Germline V lookup: CDR1 LGHNA, CDR2 YSLEER. The CDR3 extends over 18 amino acids. Trimming took 1 base from V and 3 from J, leaving 19 bases between them. The CDR3 spells CASSQVWVSREGYNEQFF. DNA for the CDR3: TGCGCCAGCAGCCAAGTCTGGGTTTCGCGGGAAGGCTACAATGAGCAGTTCTTC.

This clonotype turned up a few times. The chain joins TRBV20-1 to TRBJ1-1, with D possibly TRBD1 on 6 matching bases. Deletions cut 6 bases from V and 9 bases from J, with 14 bases between. The germline CDR1 and CDR2 sequences are DFQATT and SNEGSKA (reference sequence). The CDR3 loop spans 11 amino acids. This chain's CDR3 is CSALDSLKAFF. CDR3 in DNA: TGCAGTGCGTTGGACAGTTTAAAAGCTTTCTTT.

J is TRBJ2-2 and V is TRBV6-1; TRBD2 matches at 9 bases. Germline lookup yields CDR1 MNHNS and CDR2 SASEGT. The CDR3 has 15 residues. The V and J ends lost 6 bases and 5 bases, in that order; junction bases with no gene match: 7. This CDR3 reads CASRGSGRSTGELFF. The CDR3 bases are TGTGCCAGCAGAGGCAGCGGGAGGAGTACCGGGGAGCTGTTTTTT.

The V gene is TRBV21-1, the J gene TRBJ2-7; the table's TRBD1 call for D was not verified on the DNA. TRBV21-1 is described as a pseudogene. CDR3 length: 18 residues. The chain's CDR3 is CASSNVRVTGTGDYEQYF. CDR3 DNA: TGTGCCAGCAGCAATGTGAGGGTGACCGGGACTGGGGACTACGAGCAGTACTTC.

In this sample, this clonotype turned up a few times. This chain connects TRBV12-3 or TRBV12-4 to TRBJ1-1, with D tentatively TRBD1 (6 bases). This CDR3 has 15 amino acids. V gave up 6 bases and J gave up 10 bases, with 24 bases separating them. The DNA of the CDR3 is TGTGCCAGCAGCCCCTTACAGGGAGCACGGTCTGGAGCTTTCTTT. As protein: CASSPLQGARSGAFF.

The V gene is TRBV7-2, the J gene TRBJ2-1; TRBD1 matches at 7 bases. Per germline, CDR1 SGHTA and CDR2 FQGNSA. The CDR3 extends over 16 amino acids. The J segment lost 5 bases and the V segment lost 7 bases, leaving 14 bases of the junction unmatched. The CDR3 coding sequence is TGTGCCAGCACCGAATTGACAGGGCGATGGGACAATGAGCAGTTCTTC. Translating gives CASTELTGRWDNEQFF.

The sample holds a few counts of this clonotype. The CDR3 DNA is TGTGCCAGCAGTTACTCGAGGAAAGGGGGCACTGAAGCTTTCTTT. It encodes CASSYSRKGGTEAFF. The chain has TRBV6-2 or TRBV6-3 and TRBJ1-1; TRBD1 is a possible D gene (6 bases). V lost 0 bases to trimming and J lost 4 bases, with 12 bases between them. The CDR3 extends over 15 amino acids. The V gene's germline CDR1 is MNHEY and CDR2 SVGEGT.

This clonotype was found once. The rearrangement uses TRBV10-3 and TRBJ1-5; 7 nucleotides line up with TRBD1. With 2 bases clipped from V and 3 bases from J, the junction kept 1 base outside the gene matches. The CDR3 extends over 14 amino acids. Germline V CDR1 and CDR2: ENHRY, SYGVKD. The CDR3 nucleotides are TGTGCCATCAGTGAGGGACAGGACAATCAGCCCCAGCATTTT. Protein sequence: CAISEGQDNQPQHF.

The CDR3 reads CASSLPGLARNEQFF. The CDR3 region has the DNA TGTGCCAGCAGCTTGCCGGGACTAGCGAGGAATGAGCAGTTCTTC. The chain recombines TRBV7-8 with TRBJ2-1; 10 positions match TRBD2. CDR3 length: 15 amino acids. The trim removed 3 bases at V and 7 bases at J, leaving 6 bases unmatched. Germline CDR1 reads SGHVS; CDR2 reads FQNEAQ.

DNA for the CDR3: TGTGCCAGCAGCTTATTAGCGGGGGCGAGAGAGACCCAGTACTTC. It translates to CASSLLAGARETQYF. The chain joins TRBV11-2 to TRBJ2-5, with TRBD2 identical over 9 bases. V was clipped by 2 bases and J by 4 bases; unmatched bases: 5. There are 15 residues in the CDR3. Per the germline V gene, CDR1 is SGHAT and CDR2 is FQNNGV.

This clonotype was counted between two and nine times. The rearrangement links TRBV10-3 to TRBJ2-1, with unresolved D. Germline CDR1 and CDR2: ENHRY and SYGVKD. Trimming cost V 7 bases and J 5 bases, with 9 bases left between them. This CDR3 region has 12 residues. The CDR3 spells CAIKLGNNEQFF. Here the CDR3 DNA reads TGTGCCATCAAGTTAGGAAACAATGAGCAGTTCTTC.

This rearrangement joins TRBV29-1 to TRBJ2-7; 11 bases agree with TRBD1. The CDR3 has 13 residues. Losses at the gene ends were 6 bases for V and 6 bases for J; bases not matched to a gene: 7. Germline loops: CDR1 SQVTM, CDR2 ANQGSEA. CDR3 in DNA: TGCAGCGTCCCCGGGACAGGGGGGCGCGAGCAGTACTTC. This codes for CSVPGTGGREQYF.

The sample holds a few counts of this clonotype. The rearrangement links TRBV5-1 to TRBJ2-3, with a weak D call TRBD2 (5 bases). Looked up from germline, CDR1 is SGHRS and CDR2 is YFSETQ. The CDR3 runs 17 residues. The V end lost 0 bases, the J end lost 0 bases, and 14 bases lay between the germline ends. The DNA of the CDR3 is TGCGCCAGCAGCTTGGCCATGGGGAGCGGAAGCACAGATACGCAGTATTTT. This encodes CASSLAMGSGSTDTQYF.

The chain has TRBV20-1 and TRBJ2-7; 10 nucleotides align to TRBD1. This CDR3 has 16 residues. Germline V lookup: CDR1 DFQATT, CDR2 SNEGSKA (reference sequence). V gave up 2 bases and J gave up 0 bases; unmatched junction bases: 7. CDR3 bases: TGCAGTGCTAGAAAACTCCGGGACAGGGGCTCCTACGAGCAGTACTTC. Its protein product is CSARKLRDRGSYEQYF.

This clonotype was observed many times. The gene calls are TRBV27 and TRBJ2-1; 11 nucleotides line up with TRBD1. V lost 5 bases to trimming and J lost 3 bases; unmatched junction nucleotides: 3. This CDR3 is 15 amino acids long. Germline loops: CDR1 MNHEY, CDR2 SMNVEV (reference sequence). This CDR3 is CASSTGTGGYNEQFF. CDR3 sequence (DNA): TGTGCCAGCAGTACCGGGACAGGGGGCTACAATGAGCAGTTCTTC.

This sequence joins TRBV7-6 and TRBJ1-2; D gene uncertain. The CDR3 contains 12 residues. The V gene lost 9 bases and the J gene lost 3 bases, with 11 bases spanning the gap. Germline loops: CDR1 SGHVS, CDR2 FNYEAQ. This CDR3 is CASGRLDYGYTF. For the CDR3, the DNA is TGTGCCAGTGGGCGTCTCGACTATGGCTACACCTTC.